This TCR beta chain is from a study of blood T cell repertoires in COVID-19. Study-wide background: The cDNA or gDNA used as material had been derived from T cells, B-cell-depleted T cells, or PBMCs.

The ends were cut back, 0 bases at V and 3 bases at J, with 17 bases in the middle. This CDR3 spans 17 amino acids. Germline V lookup: CDR1 WNHNN, CDR2 SYGVQD (reference sequence). As originally analysed: Scientists estimated how many nucleated cells there were by amplifying reference gene primers. Data came from immunoSEQ multiplex PCR; TCRdb stores just in-frame clones and leaves some out. V and J calls and clone size come straight from that table; D and trimming were deduced from the DNA. Of about 190,000 clones listed, roughly nine tenths are singletons. The chain is built from TRBV10-1 and TRBJ2-5, with D tentatively TRBD2 (6 bases). This TCR was sampled from a man aged 25 to 40 with acute or convalescent COVID-19. Specimen: peripheral blood. CDR3 region: CASSESKSAGNKETQYF. The CDR3 bases are TGCGCCAGCAGTGAGTCGAAGTCGGCGGGGAACAAAGAGACCCAGTACTTC.